Listed below are T cell receptor beta chains from one sample, sequenced in a study of cytomegalovirus exposure and HLA in healthy donors. Sequenced by immunoSEQ multiplex PCR; TCRdb stores in-frame clones only, minus some. The sample has roughly 150,000 clones, 75% seen once. The specimen sequenced was PBMCs. The origin of the receptors is a female donor in good health and CMV-seronegative. Each CDR3 is given with its conserved first and last residue. D genes are given only for firm matches. Clone sizes are given selectively: once, few, many, or a class where the clone is expanded.

J gene: TRBJ1-4
D gene: TRBD1
clone size: NA
V gene: TRBV28
CDR3 DNA: TGTGCCAGCAAGAGACAGGGGGCTAATGAAAAACTGTTTTTT
CDR3 protein: CASKRQGANEKLFF

J gene: TRBJ2-7
D gene: NA
clone size: once
V gene: TRBV7-9
CDR3 DNA: TGTGCCAGCAGCTTACAGGGTATCGAGCAGTACTTC
CDR3 protein: CASSLQGIEQYF

J gene: TRBJ2-5
D gene: NA
clone size: once
V gene: TRBV5-1
CDR3 DNA: TGCACCAGCAGCTTGGAGCGGATTCCCGGCGAGACCCAGTACTTC
CDR3 protein: CTSSLERIPGETQYF

J gene: TRBJ2-5
D gene: NA
clone size: NA
V gene: TRBV6-6
CDR3 DNA: TGTGCCAGCAGTTACTACCGCGGGACGGTACAAGAGACCCAGTACTTC
CDR3 protein: CASSYYRGTVQETQYF

J gene: TRBJ2-3
D gene: TRBD2
clone size: NA
V gene: TRBV4-2
CDR3 DNA: TGTGCCAGCAGCCAAGACCGAGCGGGGGCAAGGGATACGCAGTATTTT
CDR3 protein: CASSQDRAGARDTQYF

J gene: TRBJ2-7
D gene: NA
clone size: NA
V gene: TRBV5-6
CDR3 DNA: TGTGCCAGCAGCTTGATAGAACGCCCCTACGAGCAGTACTTC
CDR3 protein: CASSLIERPYEQYF

J gene: TRBJ2-1
D gene: TRBD1
clone size: NA
V gene: TRBV7-9
CDR3 DNA: TGTGCCAGCAGCCCTCCGACAGGGCCCTTTAATGAGCAGTTCTTC
CDR3 protein: CASSPPTGPFNEQFF

J gene: TRBJ2-7
D gene: NA
clone size: NA
V gene: TRBV18
CDR3 DNA: TGTGCCAGCTCGCAACAGTTCTCCTCCTACGAGCAGTACTTC
CDR3 protein: CASSQQFSSYEQYF

J gene: TRBJ2-1
D gene: NA
clone size: NA
V gene: TRBV25-1
CDR3 DNA: TGTGCCAGCAGTGAAACGCGCGGTAGCTCCTACAATGAGCAGTTCTTC
CDR3 protein: CASSETRGSSYNEQFF

J gene: TRBJ1-3
D gene: NA
clone size: NA
V gene: TRBV11-3
CDR3 DNA: TGTGCCAGCCAACAGGGAGCTGGAAACACCATATATTTT
CDR3 protein: CASQQGAGNTIYF

J gene: TRBJ2-5
D gene: NA
clone size: NA
V gene: TRBV4-2
CDR3 DNA: TGTGCCAGCGGCCCCGGGGGAGAGACCCAGTACTTC
CDR3 protein: CASGPGGETQYF

J gene: TRBJ2-5
D gene: TRBD2
clone size: NA
V gene: TRBV6-5
CDR3 DNA: TGTGCCAGCAGTTACTCGATGCTAGCGGCCCAAGAGACCCAGTACTTC
CDR3 protein: CASSYSMLAAQETQYF

J gene: TRBJ1-1
D gene: TRBD1
clone size: NA
V gene: TRBV15
CDR3 DNA: TGTGCCACCAGCAGACAAGGGACAGGGAACACTGAAGCTTTCTTT
CDR3 protein: CATSRQGTGNTEAFF

J gene: TRBJ2-1
D gene: NA
clone size: NA
V gene: TRBV10-2
CDR3 DNA: TGCGCCAGCATGGTTCCAGGCTCCTACAATGAGCAGTTCTTC
CDR3 protein: CASMVPGSYNEQFF

J gene: TRBJ2-3
D gene: NA
clone size: NA
V gene: TRBV5-1
CDR3 DNA: TGCGCCAGCAGCTCGGACAAGACCCAGGGAGATACGCAGTATTTT
CDR3 protein: CASSSDKTQGDTQYF

J gene: TRBJ2-1
D gene: NA
clone size: NA
V gene: TRBV28
CDR3 DNA: TGTGCCAGCAGTTTGAGGCCCGCCGACAATGAGCAGTTCTTC
CDR3 protein: CASSLRPADNEQFF

J gene: TRBJ2-3
D gene: NA
clone size: few
V gene: TRBV9
CDR3 DNA: TGTGCCAGCAGCGTCTCGGGGGGCGGGACAGATACGCAGTATTTT
CDR3 protein: CASSVSGGGTDTQYF

J gene: TRBJ2-1
D gene: TRBD2
clone size: few
V gene: TRBV7-6
CDR3 DNA: TGTGCCAGCAGCTTAGAGAGTAGCGGGGGTTACAATGAGCAGTTCTTC
CDR3 protein: CASSLESSGGYNEQFF

J gene: TRBJ2-3
D gene: TRBD1
clone size: NA
V gene: TRBV19
CDR3 DNA: TGTGCCAGTAGTAGCCCTCGACAGGGTATGGGCACAGATACGCAGTATTTT
CDR3 protein: CASSSPRQGMGTDTQYF

J gene: TRBJ2-7
D gene: NA
clone size: NA
V gene: TRBV21-1
CDR3 DNA: TGTGCCAGCAGCAAATCTCGGACAGGGTCCTCCTACGAGCAGTACTTC
CDR3 protein: CASSKSRTGSSYEQYF

J gene: TRBJ2-3
D gene: NA
clone size: NA
V gene: TRBV20-1
CDR3 DNA: TGCCAACCGCGGACAGATACGCAGTATTTT
CDR3 protein: CQPRTDTQYF

J gene: TRBJ2-3
D gene: TRBD2
clone size: NA
V gene: TRBV28
CDR3 DNA: TGTGCCAGCAGCCCCGGACTAGCGGGGGACACAGATACGCAGTATTTT
CDR3 protein: CASSPGLAGDTDTQYF

J gene: TRBJ2-7
D gene: NA
clone size: NA
V gene: TRBV6-5
CDR3 DNA: TGTGCCAGCAGTTACTCCATGGACTCCCCCGTCTACGAGCAGTACTTC
CDR3 protein: CASSYSMDSPVYEQYF

J gene: TRBJ2-7
D gene: TRBD2
clone size: NA
V gene: TRBV4-2
CDR3 DNA: TGTGCCAGCAGCCAAGAGGTAGCGGGACCCTACGAGCAGTACTTC
CDR3 protein: CASSQEVAGPYEQYF

J gene: TRBJ2-1
D gene: NA
clone size: NA
V gene: TRBV6-5
CDR3 DNA: TGTGCCAGCAGTAAGGGGACGGGGGGCGAGCAGTTCTTC
CDR3 protein: CASSKGTGGEQFF

J gene: TRBJ2-7
D gene: NA
clone size: NA
V gene: TRBV14
CDR3 DNA: TGTGCCAGCAGCCAAGATAAGCTCGAGCAGTACTTC
CDR3 protein: CASSQDKLEQYF

J gene: TRBJ2-3
D gene: NA
clone size: NA
V gene: TRBV5-1
CDR3 DNA: TGCGCCAGCGCCCAAGCGGAGCCTAGCACAGATACGCAGTATTTT
CDR3 protein: CASAQAEPSTDTQYF

J gene: TRBJ2-5
D gene: NA
clone size: NA
V gene: TRBV5-1
CDR3 DNA: TGCGCCAGCAGCAAATCCGGGACAGGGTACATTAGCGGGAGTACAGAGACCCAGTACTTC
CDR3 protein: CASSKSGTGYISGSTETQYF

J gene: TRBJ2-1
D gene: NA
clone size: NA
V gene: TRBV5-1
CDR3 DNA: TGCGCCAGCAGCTTGGGTTTGGCTCGCCTCAGGCGCGATGAGCAGTTCTTC
CDR3 protein: CASSLGLARLRRDEQFF

J gene: TRBJ1-6
D gene: NA
clone size: NA
V gene: TRBV30
CDR3 DNA: TGTGCCTGGGACGCCCAGGGGCGCCTTAATTCACCCCTCCACTTT
CDR3 protein: CAWDAQGRLNSPLHF

J gene: TRBJ2-6
D gene: TRBD1
clone size: once
V gene: TRBV7-9
CDR3 DNA: TGTGCCAGCAGCCCAAATCCCGGGACAGGAAGAAGGGGGGCCAACGTCCTGACTTTC
CDR3 protein: CASSPNPGTGRRGANVLTF

J gene: TRBJ2-7
D gene: TRBD2
clone size: NA
V gene: TRBV2
CDR3 DNA: TGTGCCAGCAGTGGTGGACTAGCGGGGGGATACGAGCAGTACTTC
CDR3 protein: CASSGGLAGGYEQYF

J gene: TRBJ1-1
D gene: TRBD1
clone size: NA
V gene: TRBV28
CDR3 DNA: TGTGCCAGCAGTTTATCCCCGGCAGGGGGCACTGAAGCTTTCTTT
CDR3 protein: CASSLSPAGGTEAFF

J gene: TRBJ1-1
D gene: TRBD1
clone size: NA
V gene: TRBV4-3
CDR3 DNA: TGCGCCAGCAGCCAAGACAGGGGGCGCGCCGCTGAAGCTTTCTTT
CDR3 protein: CASSQDRGRAAEAFF

J gene: TRBJ2-2
D gene: TRBD2
clone size: few
V gene: TRBV5-1
CDR3 DNA: TGCGCCAGCAGCTCCGTAGCGGGAGTGGGCACCGGGGAGCTGTTTTTT
CDR3 protein: CASSSVAGVGTGELFF

J gene: TRBJ2-2
D gene: TRBD2
clone size: few
V gene: TRBV27
CDR3 DNA: TGTGCCAGCAGGAAAGGGACTATTCGGAACACCGGGGAGCTGTTTTTT
CDR3 protein: CASRKGTIRNTGELFF

J gene: TRBJ2-7
D gene: NA
clone size: NA
V gene: TRBV5-6
CDR3 DNA: TGTGCCAGCAGCTTGGCGTACAGGATGGATGACTACGAGCAGTACTTC
CDR3 protein: CASSLAYRMDDYEQYF

J gene: TRBJ2-2
D gene: NA
clone size: once
V gene: TRBV6-6
CDR3 DNA: TGTGCCAGCAGTTCAGCAGGTACCGGGGAGCTGTTTTTT
CDR3 protein: CASSSAGTGELFF

J gene: TRBJ2-7
D gene: NA
clone size: NA
V gene: TRBV9
CDR3 DNA: TGTGCCAGCAGCGTAGGCCGGCAGGGGTTCAACGAGCAGTACTTC
CDR3 protein: CASSVGRQGFNEQYF

J gene: TRBJ2-1
D gene: TRBD2
clone size: once
V gene: TRBV5-6
CDR3 DNA: TGTGCCAGCAGGTCGGGGGGGCAGGGCGTTGAGGATGAGCAGTTCTTC
CDR3 protein: CASRSGGQGVEDEQFF

J gene: TRBJ2-7
D gene: TRBD1
clone size: NA
V gene: TRBV7-3
CDR3 DNA: TGTGCCAGCAGCCCCGCCCCCACAGGGGCCTACGAGCAGTACTTC
CDR3 protein: CASSPAPTGAYEQYF